These T cell receptor beta chains were read from a single sample in a study of T cell repertoires in cytomegalovirus infection. TCRdb independently ran MiXCR on the reads; one entry per CDR3 protein. This sample carries about 160,000 distinct CDR3 sequences, about 20% of them seen once, and the ten largest clones take roughly 25%. For these TCRs, the target antigens are not known. This specimen was CD8+ T cells from cultured PBMCs, taken from culture after CMV antigen stimulation. These receptors came from a human donor in good health (CMV status not recorded). Some clones in this sample may be carry-over from other donors' samples. Both conserved end residues are part of each CDR3. The D gene is left open where the match is weak. Where a row states a size, it is once, few, many or the class of an expanded clone; other rows omit it.

d_call,j_call,v_call,clone_size,cdr3_aa,cdr3_nt
-,TRBJ1-5,TRBV19,-,CASSIYAMSLYQPQHF,TGTGCCAGTAGTATATATGCTATGAGCCTTTATCAGCCCCAGCATTTT
-,TRBJ2-7,TRBV12-3/TRBV12-4,-,CASSPSGHPRYEQYF,TGTGCCAGCAGTCCTTCGGGACATCCCCGCTACGAGCAGTACTTC
-,TRBJ2-3,TRBV4-1,few,CASSQGPSLSVTQYF,TGCGCCAGCAGCCAAGGCCCCTCGTTGTCGGTTACGCAGTATTTT
-,TRBJ1-1,TRBV7-2,-,CASSFNRDMNTEAFF,TGTGCCAGCAGCTTCAACAGGGATATGAACACTGAAGCTTTCTTT
TRBD2,TRBJ2-3,TRBV7-8,-,CASSLGPSGSTDTQYF,TGTGCCAGCAGCTTAGGCCCTAGCGGGAGCACAGATACGCAGTATTTT
-,TRBJ2-7,TRBV27,few,CASSQGHEQYF,TGTGCCAGCAGTCAGGGACACGAGCAGTACTTC
TRBD2,TRBJ2-3,TRBV7-2,-,CASSSSGGYTDTQYF,TGTGCCAGCAGCTCTAGCGGGGGGTACACAGATACGCAGTATTTT
TRBD1,TRBJ2-7,TRBV7-9,few,CASSSSRGDRSFEQYF,TGTGCCAGCAGCTCATCAAGGGGGGACAGGAGCTTCGAGCAGTACTTC
-,TRBJ1-1,TRBV19,few,CASRSTDLPEAFF,TGTGCCAGTAGGTCTACAGACCTCCCTGAAGCTTTCTTT
TRBD1,TRBJ1-5,TRBV9,few,CASSGDRDSNQPQHF,TGTGCCAGCAGCGGGGACAGGGACAGCAATCAGCCCCAGCATTTT
TRBD1,TRBJ1-6,TRBV7-2,-,CASSLGFGQGLPLHF,TGTGCCAGCAGCCTGGGGTTTGGACAGGGTTTACCCCTCCACTTT
-,TRBJ1-4,TRBV14,few,CASSQAFGTEKLFF,TGTGCCAGCAGCCAAGCGTTCGGAACAGAAAAACTGTTTTTT
-,TRBJ1-2,TRBV2,few,CASSGRIRYGYTF,TGTGCCAGCAGTGGGAGGATACGATATGGCTACACCTTC
-,TRBJ1-4,TRBV27,many,CASSSRPPGEKLFF,TGTGCCAGCAGTTCCCGCCCACCGGGTGAAAAACTGTTTTTT
-,TRBJ2-7,TRBV6-2/TRBV6-3,-,CASSYFDWTVSYEQYF,TGTGCCAGCAGTTACTTTGACTGGACCGTCTCCTACGAGCAGTACTTC
TRBD1,TRBJ1-6,TRBV12-3/TRBV12-4,-,CASSYGQGGNSPLHF,TGTGCCAGCAGTTATGGACAGGGCGGCAATTCACCCCTCCACTTT
-,TRBJ2-7,TRBV27,-,CATRDGNSYEQYF,TGTGCCACGCGAGACGGGAACTCCTACGAGCAGTACTTC
TRBD1,TRBJ1-5,TRBV10-3,few,CAISDSWDRGIQPQHF,TGTGCCATCAGTGATTCCTGGGACAGGGGGATTCAGCCCCAGCATTTT
TRBD2,TRBJ2-5,TRBV7-8,few,CASSPPRGENWETQYF,TGTGCCAGCAGCCCTCCTCGGGGGGAGAATTGGGAGACCCAGTACTTC
-,TRBJ2-1,TRBV7-6,-,CASSPLLELYEQFF,TGTGCCAGCAGCCCGTTACTAGAACTCTATGAGCAGTTCTTC
TRBD1,TRBJ2-3,TRBV7-2,-,CASSSRDRVTDTQYF,TGTGCCAGCAGTTCCCGGGACAGGGTAACAGATACGCAGTATTTT
-,TRBJ2-1,TRBV2,few,CASSSGTPSSYNEQFF,TGTGCCAGCAGTTCCGGGACACCGAGCTCCTACAATGAGCAGTTCTTC
TRBD2,TRBJ2-7,TRBV7-2,-,CASSLESLAGTYEQYF,TGTGCCAGCAGCTTAGAGAGTCTAGCGGGGACCTACGAGCAGTACTTC
-,TRBJ2-1,TRBV7-6,-,CASSTGQFF,TGTGCCAGCTCAACAGGGCAGTTCTTC
TRBD2,TRBJ2-5,TRBV7-6,-,CASSLEVAGGSRTQYF,TGTGCCAGCAGCTTAGAGGTAGCGGGGGGCTCGAGAACCCAGTACTTC
TRBD1,TRBJ1-5,TRBV7-6,-,CASSPQGTGHNQPQHF,TGTGCCAGCAGTCCACAAGGGACAGGGCACAATCAGCCCCAGCATTTT
-,TRBJ1-2,TRBV6-1,-,CASRSYATEELSNYGYTF,TGTGCCAGCAGATCCTATGCGACGGAGGAACTTTCTAACTATGGCTACACCTTC
TRBD2,TRBJ2-1,TRBV6-8,few,CASAPASGLYNEQFF,TGTGCCAGCGCCCCGGCTAGCGGGCTTTACAATGAGCAGTTCTTC
-,TRBJ1-1,TRBV9,-,CASSAFIQIGKNTEAFF,TGTGCCAGCAGCGCATTTATACAGATTGGGAAGAACACTGAAGCTTTCTTT
TRBD1,TRBJ1-4,TRBV7-9,-,CASRGGDRSNEKLFF,TGTGCCAGCAGGGGCGGGGACAGGTCAAATGAAAAACTGTTTTTT
TRBD2,TRBJ2-3,TRBV4-1,medium-sized,CASSQDPGLAGVIDTQYF,TGCGCCAGCAGCCAAGATCCAGGACTAGCGGGGGTTATCGATACGCAGTATTTT
-,TRBJ2-5,TRBV5-6,-,CASSDKETQYF,TGTGCCAGCAGCGACAAAGAGACCCAGTACTTC
-,TRBJ1-3,TRBV7-8,few,CASSQFGTNSGNTIYF,TGTGCCAGCAGCCAATTTGGGACAAACTCTGGAAACACCATATATTTT
-,TRBJ1-1,TRBV18,-,CASSFLSPRGRNTEAFF,TGTGCCAGCTCTTTCCTCTCTCCTCGGGGAAGGAACACTGAAGCTTTCTTT
-,TRBJ2-5,TRBV28,-,CASSSSTGKKETQYF,TGTGCCAGCAGTTCCTCGACAGGAAAAAAAGAGACCCAGTACTTC
-,TRBJ1-1,TRBV27,few,CASSPAGSVTTEAFF,TGTGCCAGCAGTCCTGCTGGTTCGGTTACCACTGAAGCTTTCTTT
-,TRBJ1-1,TRBV5-4,few,CASSLDGHARDDTEAFF,TGTGCCAGCAGCTTGGACGGGCACGCGCGGGATGACACTGAAGCTTTCTTT
TRBD1,TRBJ1-5,TRBV27,few,CASSPQGAYSNQPQHF,TGTGCCAGCAGCCCCCAGGGGGCATATAGCAATCAGCCCCAGCATTTT
-,TRBJ1-5,TRBV7-8,few,CASSLEGGVDQPQHF,TGTGCCAGCAGCTTAGAAGGAGGGGTGGATCAGCCCCAGCATTTT
-,TRBJ1-2,TRBV10-3,few,CAISENQMGSYYGYTF,TGTGCCATCAGTGAGAACCAAATGGGGTCGTACTATGGCTACACCTTC
-,TRBJ1-1,TRBV29-1,-,CSVEQGMNTEAFF,TGCAGCGTTGAGCAGGGGATGAACACTGAAGCTTTCTTT
-,TRBJ1-3,TRBV12-3/TRBV12-4,-,CASSDSLGGGNTIYF,TGTGCCAGCAGCGATTCGTTGGGAGGTGGAAACACCATATATTTT
TRBD1,TRBJ1-2,TRBV15,-,CATSRVGTGDGYTF,TGTGCCACCAGCAGAGTCGGGACAGGGGATGGCTACACCTTC
-,TRBJ2-7,TRBV7-6,-,CASSLGAQSYEQYF,TGTGCCAGCAGCTTAGGGGCACAATCCTACGAGCAGTACTTC
-,TRBJ2-3,TRBV12-3/TRBV12-4,-,CASCYRTSTDTQYF,TGTGCCAGCTGCTACAGAACTAGCACAGATACGCAGTATTTT
-,TRBJ2-7,TRBV6-5,many,CASSYPGSSTYEQYF,TGTGCCAGCAGTTACCCTGGCTCATCCACTTACGAGCAGTACTTC
-,TRBJ2-5,TRBV4-1,medium-sized,CASSQGGDETQYF,TGCGCCAGCAGCCAAGGAGGCGACGAGACCCAGTACTTC
-,TRBJ2-7,TRBV6-8,-,CASSSSNGYEQYF,-
-,TRBJ2-6,TRBV7-6,-,CASSLEPLSSGANVLTF,TGTGCCAGCAGCTTAGAACCTCTGAGCTCTGGGGCCAACGTCCTGACTTTC
-,TRBJ2-5,TRBV7-9,few,CASSHRISGETQYF,TGTGCCAGCAGCCACAGGATTTCGGGGGAGACCCAGTACTTC
-,TRBJ2-7,TRBV11-2,-,CASSPSSTGEQYF,TGTGCCAGCAGCCCTTCATCGACCGGGGAGCAGTACTTC
-,TRBJ2-3,TRBV6-5,few,CASRGAGPDTQYF,TGTGCCAGTCGGGGGGCTGGGCCAGATACGCAGTATTTT
-,TRBJ1-1,TRBV7-9,-,CASSSSQGAWTEAFF,TGTGCCAGCAGCTCTTCACAGGGCGCTTGGACTGAAGCTTTCTTT
TRBD2,TRBJ2-7,TRBV7-9,-,CASSNSPGLVYEQYF,TGTGCCAGCAGTAATTCCCCCGGACTAGTCTACGAGCAGTACTTC
-,TRBJ2-1,TRBV7-8,-,CASCFRGEQFF,TGTGCCAGCTGCTTTCGGGGGGAGCAGTTCTTC
-,TRBJ2-3,TRBV6-1,few,CASSVGGGLMTDTQYF,TGTGCCAGCAGTGTGGGGGGGGGCCTCATGACAGATACGCAGTATTTT